This T cell receptor (beta chain) stems from a study of blood T cell repertoires in COVID-19. Deletions cut 5 bases from V and 4 bases from J, with 11 bases between. CDR3 length equals 13 residues. Germline V gives CDR1 SQVTM, CDR2 ANQGSEA. Libraries were prepared by immunoSEQ multiplex PCR; TCRdb keeps only in-frame clonotypes and omits some of them. The sample has around 88,000 clones, 90% to 95% seen once. This receptor was taken from a man aged 55 to 70 with acute or convalescent COVID-19. The sequenced sample was peripheral blood. This sequence joins TRBV29-1 and TRBJ2-2; D uncertain. The CDR3 spells CSVLIWLTGELFF. CDR3 coding DNA: TGCAGCGTTCTCATCTGGCTCACCGGGGAGCTGTTTTTT.